This T cell receptor beta chain appears in the sequencing data of a study of blood T cell repertoires in COVID-19. In the original processing: How many nucleated cells were present was estimated from reference gene primer amplification. Libraries were prepared by immunoSEQ multiplex PCR; TCRdb keeps only in-frame clonotypes and omits some of them. The DNA gave D and trimming, while V, J and clone size come from that table. The sample contains about 60,000 clones, 80% to 90% of which appear only once. CDR3 size: 17 residues. J lost 4 bases, V lost 0 bases, and 6 bases had no gene match. CDR1 LNHNV and CDR2 YYDKDF come from the germline V gene (reference sequence).

The V and J genes are TRBV15 and TRBJ2-7, with TRBD2 identical over 13 bases. The specimen sequenced was peripheral blood. This receptor was obtained from a man aged 35 to 55 with acute or convalescent COVID-19. CDR3 DNA sequence: TGTGCCACCAGCAGAGATGAGGGGACTAGCGGGACTTACGAGCAGTACTTC. This gives the protein CATSRDEGTSGTYEQYF. Full variable domain (rest looked up from reference TRBV15 and TRBJ2-7): DAMVIQNPRYQVTQFGKPVTLSCSQTLNHNVMYWYQQKSSQAPKLLFHYYDKDFNNEADTPDNFQSRRPNTSFCFLDIRSPGLGDTAMYLCATSRDEGTSGTYEQYFGPGTRLTVT.